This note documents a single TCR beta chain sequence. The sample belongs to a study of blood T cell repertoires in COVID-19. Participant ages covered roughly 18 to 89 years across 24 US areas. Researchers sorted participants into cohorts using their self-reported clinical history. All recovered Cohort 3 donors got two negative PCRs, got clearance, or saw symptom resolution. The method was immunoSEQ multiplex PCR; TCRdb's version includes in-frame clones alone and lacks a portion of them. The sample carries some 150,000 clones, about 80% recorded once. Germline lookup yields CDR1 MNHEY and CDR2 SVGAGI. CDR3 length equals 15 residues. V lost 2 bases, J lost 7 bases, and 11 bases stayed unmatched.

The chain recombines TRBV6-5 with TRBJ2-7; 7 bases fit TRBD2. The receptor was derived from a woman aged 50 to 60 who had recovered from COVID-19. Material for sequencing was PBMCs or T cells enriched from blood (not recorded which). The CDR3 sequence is CASSYPGGPLSEQYF. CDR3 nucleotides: TGTGCCAGCAGTTACCCGGGGGGACCCCTCTCGGAGCAGTACTTC.